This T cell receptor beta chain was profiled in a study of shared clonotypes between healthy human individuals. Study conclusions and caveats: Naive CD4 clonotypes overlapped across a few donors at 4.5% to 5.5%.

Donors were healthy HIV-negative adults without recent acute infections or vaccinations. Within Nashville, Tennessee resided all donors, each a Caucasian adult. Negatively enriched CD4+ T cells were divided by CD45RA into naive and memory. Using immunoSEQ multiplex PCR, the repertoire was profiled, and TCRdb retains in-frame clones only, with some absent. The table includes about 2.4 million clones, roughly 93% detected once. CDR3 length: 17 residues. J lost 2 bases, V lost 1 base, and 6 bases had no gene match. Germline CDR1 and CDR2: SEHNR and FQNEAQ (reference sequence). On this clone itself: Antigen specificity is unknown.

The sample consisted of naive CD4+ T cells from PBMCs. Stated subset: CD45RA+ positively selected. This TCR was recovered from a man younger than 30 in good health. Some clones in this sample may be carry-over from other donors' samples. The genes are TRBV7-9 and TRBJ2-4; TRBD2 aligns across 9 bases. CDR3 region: CASSLVAGARPKNIQYF. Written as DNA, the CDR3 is TGTGCCAGCAGCTTAGTAGCGGGAGCCCGGCCCAAAAACATTCAGTACTTC.